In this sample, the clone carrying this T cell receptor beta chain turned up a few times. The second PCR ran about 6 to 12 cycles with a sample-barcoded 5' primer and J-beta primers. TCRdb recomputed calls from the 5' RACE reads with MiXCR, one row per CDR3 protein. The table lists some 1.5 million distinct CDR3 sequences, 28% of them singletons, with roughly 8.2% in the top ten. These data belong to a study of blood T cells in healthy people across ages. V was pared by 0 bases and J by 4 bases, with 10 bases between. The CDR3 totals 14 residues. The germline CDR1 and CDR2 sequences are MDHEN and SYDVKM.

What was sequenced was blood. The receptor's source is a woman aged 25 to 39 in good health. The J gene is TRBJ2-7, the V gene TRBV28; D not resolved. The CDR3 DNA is TGTGCCAGCAGTTTATGGGGCAGGATATACGAGCAGTACTTC. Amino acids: CASSLWGRIYEQYF.